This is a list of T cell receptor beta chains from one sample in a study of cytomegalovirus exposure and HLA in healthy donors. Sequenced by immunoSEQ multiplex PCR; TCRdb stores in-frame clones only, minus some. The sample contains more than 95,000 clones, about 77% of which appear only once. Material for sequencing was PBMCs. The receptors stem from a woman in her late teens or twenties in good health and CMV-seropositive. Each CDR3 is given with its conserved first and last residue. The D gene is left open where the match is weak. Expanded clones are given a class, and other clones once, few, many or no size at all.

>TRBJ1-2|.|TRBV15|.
CATSSDGDYGYTF
TGTGCCACCAGCAGTGACGGAGACTATGGCTACACCTTC
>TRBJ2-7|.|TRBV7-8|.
CASSLAKITAYEQYF
TGTGCCAGCAGCTTAGCGAAGATCACTGCCTACGAGCAGTACTTC
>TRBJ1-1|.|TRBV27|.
CASSLWSGINTEAFF
TGTGCCAGCAGTTTATGGTCAGGGATTAACACTGAAGCTTTCTTT
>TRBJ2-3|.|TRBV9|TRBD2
CASSEDGTSGYPSTDTQYF
TGTGCCAGCAGCGAGGACGGGACTAGCGGGTACCCCAGCACAGATACGCAGTATTTT
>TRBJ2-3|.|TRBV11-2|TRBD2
CASRGRATDTQYF
TGTGCCAGCCGCGGGAGGGCCACAGATACGCAGTATTTT
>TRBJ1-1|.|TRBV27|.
CASSQPPGGTEAFF
TGTGCCAGCAGCCAGCCCCCCGGGGGCACTGAAGCTTTCTTT
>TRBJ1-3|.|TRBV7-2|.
CASSLAGGRGGNTIYF
TGTGCCAGCAGCTTGGCCGGGGGGCGCGGTGGAAACACCATATATTTT
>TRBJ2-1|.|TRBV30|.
CAWSIRVGGNSYNEQFF
TGTGCCTGGTCCATACGGGTAGGCGGCAACTCCTACAATGAGCAGTTCTTC
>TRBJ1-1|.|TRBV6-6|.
CASKRGGAEAFF
TGTGCCAGTAAGAGGGGGGGGGCTGAAGCTTTCTTT
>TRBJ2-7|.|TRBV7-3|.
CASSPTPYEQYF
TGTGCCAGCAGCCCTACCCCTTACGAGCAGTACTTC
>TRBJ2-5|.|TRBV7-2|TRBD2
CASSFFLADGETQYF
TGTGCCAGCAGCTTTTTCCTAGCGGACGGTGAGACCCAGTACTTC
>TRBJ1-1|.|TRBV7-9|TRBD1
CASSSNPPGQYTEAFF
TGTGCCAGCAGTTCGAACCCGCCGGGACAGTACACTGAAGCTTTCTTT
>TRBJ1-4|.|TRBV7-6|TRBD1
CASSLGQDEKLFF
TGTGCCAGCAGCTTGGGACAGGACGAAAAACTGTTTTTT
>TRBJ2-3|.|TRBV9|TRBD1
CASSVVGTGHGADTQYF
TGTGCCAGCAGCGTAGTTGGGACAGGGCATGGGGCAGATACGCAGTATTTT
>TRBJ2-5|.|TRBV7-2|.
CASSLETLQETQYF
TGTGCCAGCAGCTTAGAGACACTCCAAGAGACCCAGTACTTC
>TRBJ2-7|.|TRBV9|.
CASSPPDRNYEQYF
TGTGCCAGCAGCCCGCCCGACAGAAACTACGAGCAGTACTTC
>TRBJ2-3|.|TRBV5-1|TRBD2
CASSTSKSTDTQYF
TGCGCCAGCTCGACTAGCAAAAGCACAGATACGCAGTATTTT
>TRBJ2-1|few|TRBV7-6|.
CASSLERGYNEQFF
TGTGCCAGCAGCTTAGAGCGAGGCTACAATGAGCAGTTCTTC
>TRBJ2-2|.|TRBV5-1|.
CASSLYMGAIAGELFF
TGCGCCAGCAGCTTGTACATGGGGGCGATCGCCGGGGAGCTGTTTTTT
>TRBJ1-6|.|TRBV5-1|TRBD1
CASSTAGGLDSPLHF
TGCGCCAGCAGCACTGCAGGGGGCCTTGATTCACCCCTCCACTTT
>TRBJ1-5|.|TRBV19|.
CASSPLGRGNQPQHF
TGTGCCAGTAGCCCCCTAGGGAGGGGCAATCAGCCCCAGCATTTT
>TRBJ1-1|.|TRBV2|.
CASSGGQLTEAFF
TGTGCCAGCAGTGGGGGACAACTCACTGAAGCTTTCTTT
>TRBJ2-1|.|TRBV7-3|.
CASSSVTQGGLFF
TGTGCCAGCAGCTCCGTTACACAGGGAGGGTTGTTCTTC
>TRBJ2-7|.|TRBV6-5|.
CASSYTHLGSEQYF
TGTGCCAGCAGTTACACTCACCTAGGGAGCGAGCAGTACTTC
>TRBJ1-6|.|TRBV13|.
CASSINPGDSPLHF
TGTGCCAGCAGCATTAATCCAGGGGATTCACCCCTCCACTTT
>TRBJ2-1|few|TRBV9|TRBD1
CASSVATRGQGRDNEQFF
TGTGCCAGCAGCGTAGCTACAAGGGGACAGGGACGTGACAATGAGCAGTTCTTC
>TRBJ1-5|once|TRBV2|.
CASKGLTTNQPQHF
TGTGCCAGCAAGGGCCTGACTACCAATCAGCCCCAGCATTTT
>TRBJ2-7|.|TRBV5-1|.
CASSTENSYEQYF
TGCGCCAGCAGCACCGAGAACTCCTACGAGCAGTACTTC
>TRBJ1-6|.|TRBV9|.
CASSVGGNNSPLHF
TGTGCCAGCAGCGTAGGAGGGAACAATTCACCCCTCCACTTT
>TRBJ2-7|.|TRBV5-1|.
CASSARSTPDYEQYF
TGCGCCAGCAGCGCCAGATCGACACCTGACTACGAGCAGTACTTC
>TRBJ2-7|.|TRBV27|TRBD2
CASSRRTSGTDAYEQYF
TGTGCCAGCAGCCGAAGGACTAGCGGGACAGATGCCTACGAGCAGTACTTC
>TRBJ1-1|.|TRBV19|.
CASSIDRGAGAFF
TGTGCCAGTAGTATAGATCGCGGAGCAGGGGCTTTCTTT